What follows are 27 T cell receptor beta chains derived from one specimen sequenced in a study of vaccination and CD4 T cells after COVID-19. Treatment defined: approximately 10-day PBMC culture with coronavirus spike peptide pools or control peptides (ViraFEST assay). For these receptors, no antigen is known. The Oncomine TCR Beta short-read assay sequenced DNA from cultured CD4+ T cells. TCRdb called the PCR reads again in MiXCR, with one record for every CDR3 protein. The sample consists of about 19,000 distinct CDR3 sequences, roughly 40% of them appearing once. Source: CD4+ T cells from blood, cultured in vitro, taken after SARS-CoV-2 vaccination. The origin of the receptors is a human donor who had recovered from COVID-19.

This clonotype was counted only a few times. V usage is TRBV27 and J usage is TRBJ2-1, with a weak D call TRBD2 (6 bases). Germline assignment: CDR1 MNHEY and CDR2 SMNVEV (reference sequence). Trimming cost V 8 bases and J 4 bases, with 12 bases left between them. The CDR3 runs 13 residues. Here the CDR3 DNA reads TGTGCCAGCTGGGACTTCCCGTACAATGAGCAGTTCTTC. Protein sequence: CASWDFPYNEQFF.

This sequence joins TRBV6-1 and TRBJ2-3, with D unclear. Trimming took off 3 bases at V and 3 bases at J, with 7 bases between the two ends. The CDR3 length is 13 residues. From germline, CDR1 is MNHNS and CDR2 SASEGT. CDR3 DNA sequence: TGTGCCAGCAGTGACCCTACAACAGATACGCAGTATTTT. It codes for CASSDPTTDTQYF.

The chain has TRBV6-2 or TRBV6-3 and TRBJ1-1; maybe TRBD1 (5 bases). Germline V gene sequence: CDR1 MNHEY, CDR2 SVGEGT. Between the trimmed V and J ends, which lost 6 bases and 0 bases, there was a span of 14 bases. This CDR3 region has 15 residues. CDR3: CASSPLRVVNTEAFF. The CDR3 bases are TGTGCCAGCAGCCCTCTCAGGGTGGTGAACACTGAAGCTTTCTTT.

The CDR3, as DNA: TGTGCCAGCAGCGTACAGGGTTTCAACTATGGCTACACCTTC. This encodes CASSVQGFNYGYTF. The rearrangement links TRBV25-1 to TRBJ1-2, with D possibly matching TRBD1 (6 bases). The CDR3 has 14 amino acids. Germline-derived CDR1 and CDR2 are MGHDK and SYGVNS. Between the trimmed V and J ends, which lost 6 bases and 2 bases, there was a span of 13 bases.

The rearrangement links TRBV7-8 to TRBJ1-2, with D possibly being TRBD1 (6 bases). This CDR3 has 16 amino acids. CDR1 and CDR2 (germline): SGHVS, FQNEAQ. V lost 4 bases to trimming and J lost 6 bases, with 21 bases between them. CDR3 in DNA: TGTGCCAGCAGCTCGACTGGTCAGGGAAGGGGGGATGGCTACACCTTC. Its protein is CASSSTGQGRGDGYTF. Complete variable domain (other parts from reference TRBV7-8 and TRBJ1-2): GAGVSQSPRYKVAKRGQDVALRCDPISGHVSLFWYQQALGQGPEFLTYFQNEAQLDKSGLPSDRFFAERPEGSVSTLKIQRTQQEDSAVYLCASSSTGQGRGDGYTFGSGTRLTVV.

This clonotype was detected only a few times. V and J are TRBV27 and TRBJ2-7, with 10 bases matching TRBD1. The ends lost 2 bases at V and 3 bases at J; junction bases unmatched: 4. Germline assignment: CDR1 MNHEY and CDR2 SMNVEV (reference sequence). This CDR3 spans 15 amino acids. The CDR3 bases are TGTGCCAGCAGTTTAACGGGACAGGGGCGCTACGAGCAGTACTTC. This codes for CASSLTGQGRYEQYF.

The J gene is TRBJ2-7, the V gene TRBV12-2; the D segment call TRBD1 is taken from the table without a DNA check. TRBV12-2 is annotated as a pseudogene. The CDR3 loop spans 17 amino acids. CDR3: CASRSIGGSDFCYEQYF. CDR3 DNA: TGTGCAAGTCGCTCCATCGGGGGGAGTGATTTCTGCTACGAGCAGTACTTC.

The V and J genes are TRBV6-2 or TRBV6-3 and TRBJ1-1; possible D gene TRBD1, 5 bases. The CDR3 length is 16 residues. Deletions cut 6 bases from V and 0 bases from J, with 17 bases between. The germline V gene has CDR1 MNHEY and CDR2 SVGEGT. CDR3 sequence reads: CASRQPRTRLNTEAFF. CDR3 nucleotide sequence: TGTGCCAGCAGGCAGCCCCGGACACGGTTGAACACTGAAGCTTTCTTT.

A few counts support this clonotype. The chain carries TRBV7-2 and TRBJ2-6; D is undetermined. The germline V gene has CDR1 SGHTA and CDR2 FQGNSA. The CDR3 sequence is 14 residues long. V gave up 3 bases and J gave up 1 base, with 4 bases separating them. CDR3 amino acids: CASSLGSGANVLTF. CDR3 coding DNA: TGTGCCAGCAGCTTGGGTTCTGGGGCCAACGTCCTGACTTTC.

This clonotype was detected a few times. The chain joins TRBV20-1 to TRBJ2-4, with 8 nucleotides matching TRBD1. This CDR3 has 12 amino acids. The ends lost 6 bases at V and 6 bases at J; junction bases unmatched: 4. CDR1 and CDR2 (germline): DFQATT, SNEGSKA (reference sequence). In DNA form, the CDR3 reads TGCAGTGCCCCTACAGGGGGAAACATTCAGTACTTC. Its translation: CSAPTGGNIQYF.

The chain links TRBV7-2 to TRBJ1-3; D gene unclear. The CDR3 covers 18 residues. Trimming cost V 5 bases and J 0 bases, with 20 bases left between them. CDR1 and CDR2 (germline): SGHTA, FQGNSA. The chain's CDR3 is CASSPFSLHVSSGNTIYF. The CDR3 nucleotides read TGTGCCAGCAGCCCCTTCAGCCTACACGTTTCCTCTGGAAACACCATATATTTT.

V gene TRBV28 combines with J gene TRBJ1-5, with a possible D match to TRBD1 (5 bases). V lost 2 bases, J lost 2 bases, and 7 bases lay in between. Per germline, CDR1 MDHEN and CDR2 SYDVKM. The CDR3 is made up of 14 amino acids. Here the CDR3 DNA reads TGTGCCAGCAGTTTAGGGGGGGGCAATCAGCCCCAGCATTTT. It is translated as CASSLGGGNQPQHF.

The chain combines TRBV28 with TRBJ1-5, with D unclear. Trimming shortened V by 8 bases and J by 11 bases, and 19 bases separated the two germline ends. In germline, CDR1 is MDHEN, CDR2 SYDVKM. This CDR3 is built from 13 residues. The CDR3 here is CASFGQNQRAQHF. The CDR3 nucleotides are TGTGCCAGCTTTGGCCAGAACCAGAGGGCCCAGCATTTT.

This rearrangement joins TRBV27 to TRBJ1-6; D gene uncertain. The CDR3 is 13 amino acids. Germline loops: CDR1 MNHEY, CDR2 SMNVEV (reference sequence). Trimming pared 2 bases from V and 10 bases from J, leaving 9 bases between. CDR3: CASSLLGRSPLHF. The CDR3 DNA reads TGTGCCAGCAGTTTACTGGGGAGGTCACCCCTCCACTTT.

This chain connects TRBV28 to TRBJ2-7; either TRBD1 or TRBD2 may supply D (5 bases each). Germline CDR1 MDHEN, CDR2 SYDVKM. The CDR3 has 15 residues. The germline V and J ends were trimmed by 3 bases and 0 bases, with 12 bases remaining between them. DNA for the CDR3: TGTGCCAGCAGTTTTGCAGGGCGGGCCTCCTACGAGCAGTACTTC. It codes for CASSFAGRASYEQYF.

This chain joins TRBV20-1 and TRBJ1-1; possible D gene TRBD1, 6 bases. The CDR3 has 14 amino acids. The germline gives CDR1 DFQATT, CDR2 SNEGSKA (reference sequence). Between the trimmed V and J ends, which lost 2 bases and 4 bases, there was a span of 14 bases. CDR3 protein: CSARNRVKGTEAFF. The CDR3 DNA sequence: TGCAGTGCTAGAAACAGGGTAAAGGGCACTGAAGCTTTCTTT.

The rearrangement joins TRBV20-1 to TRBJ1-5; 8 nucleotides align to TRBD1. The J segment lost 0 bases and the V segment lost 3 bases, leaving 16 bases of the junction unmatched. The CDR3 covers 19 residues. Germline CDR1 and CDR2: DFQATT and SNEGSKA (reference sequence). This CDR3 reads CSASPVLGTGVNSNQPQHF. CDR3 in DNA: TGCAGTGCTAGTCCCGTTCTAGGGACAGGTGTTAATAGCAATCAGCCCCAGCATTTT.

This chain connects TRBV24-1 to TRBJ1-1; a weak D match, TRBD1 (5 bases). V was clipped by 4 bases and J by 6 bases, with 11 bases between them. Germline V gene data show CDR1 as KGHDR and CDR2 as SFDVKD. The CDR3 spans 13 residues. CDR3 nucleotides: TGTGCCACCAGTGACTTCGTGGGGGCTGAAGCTTTCTTT. Translation: CATSDFVGAEAFF.

This rearrangement joins TRBV19 to TRBJ2-1; TRBD1 might be the D (6 bases). The CDR3 has 18 amino acids. Trimming stripped 5 bases from V and 0 bases from J, with 20 bases between. The germline V gene encodes CDR1 LNHDA and CDR2 SQIVND (reference sequence). CDR3 in DNA: TGTGCCAGTAGTCATTACCGCCTTACAGGGAGCTCCTACAATGAGCAGTTCTTC. Protein product: CASSHYRLTGSSYNEQFF.

The rearrangement joins TRBV25-1 to TRBJ2-7; TRBD1 matches at 8 bases. The junction had 3 bases not matched to a gene; V was cut back by 8 bases and J by 3 bases. The CDR3 contains 12 residues. Germline CDR1 reads MGHDK; CDR2 reads SYGVNS. The chain's CDR3 is CASATGGYEQYF. Here the CDR3 DNA reads TGTGCCAGCGCAACAGGGGGCTACGAGCAGTACTTC.

The chain is built from TRBV6-2 or TRBV6-3 and TRBJ2-7, with 7 bases lining up with TRBD1. V lost 8 bases to trimming and J lost 3 bases; unmatched junction nucleotides: 10. CDR1 and CDR2 (germline): MNHEY, SVGEGT. The CDR3 is made up of 14 amino acids. CDR3 nucleotide sequence: TGTGCCAGCCGTACCGGGACAGACGTCTACGAGCAGTACTTC. It translates to CASRTGTDVYEQYF.

A single count supports this clonotype. This sequence joins TRBV6-2 or TRBV6-3 and TRBJ1-3; no clear D gene. V lost 6 bases and J 4 bases, leaving 7 bases between the germline ends. This CDR3 region has 12 residues. Germline-derived CDR1 and CDR2 are MNHEY and SVGEGT. The CDR3 loop is CASSRPGNTIYF. The CDR3 DNA follows: TGTGCCAGCAGCCGCCCAGGAAACACCATATATTTT.

This chain connects TRBV19 to TRBJ1-5; no clear D. Germline V lookup: CDR1 LNHDA, CDR2 SQIVND (reference sequence). V shed 8 bases and J shed 0 bases, with 5 bases lying between them. CDR3 length equals 12 residues. The CDR3 region has the DNA TGTGCCAGTGGTAATAGCAATCAGCCCCAGCATTTT. This gives the protein CASGNSNQPQHF. The variable domain in full, with the rest retrieved from reference TRBV19 and TRBJ1-5, is DGGITQSPKYLFRKEGQNVTLSCEQNLNHDAMYWYRQDPGQGLRLIYYSQIVNDFQKGDIAEGYSVSREKKESFPLTVTSAQKNPTAFYLCASGNSNQPQHFGDGTRLSIL.

The sample holds a few counts of this clonotype. The chain uses TRBV11-3 and TRBJ2-5; D might be TRBD1 (6 bases). The CDR3 totals 14 residues. Germline loops: CDR1 SGHNT, CDR2 YENEEA. Between the trimmed V and J ends, which lost 4 bases and 3 bases, there was a span of 12 bases. In DNA form, the CDR3 reads TGTGCCAGCAGCTCAGAGGCAGGGGAAGAGACCCAGTACTTC. It codes for CASSSEAGEETQYF.

This clonotype appeared a few times. The chain has TRBV7-6 and TRBJ1-1, with D unclear. CDR1 is SGHVS and CDR2 is FNYEAQ in the germline V gene. The CDR3 contains 15 residues. Trimming pared 5 bases from V and 4 bases from J, leaving 17 bases between. The CDR3 DNA reads TGTGCCAGCAGCCTTCTTGAAAGGTCGGGCACTGAAGCTTTCTTT. Its translation: CASSLLERSGTEAFF.

The chain couples TRBV7-9 to TRBJ1-1, with 11 positions matching TRBD1. The germline gives CDR1 SEHNR, CDR2 FQNEAQ (reference sequence). This CDR3 comprises 17 residues. Trimming cost V 5 bases and J 5 bases; bases outside gene matches: 13. The DNA of the CDR3 is TGTGCCAGCAGCCCCTCCCCCGGACAGGGGGCTATTACTGAAGCTTTCTTT. This translates into CASSPSPGQGAITEAFF.

The J gene is TRBJ1-3, the V gene TRBV19; perhaps TRBD1 as D (6 bases). Trimming took 6 bases from V and 0 from J, leaving 12 bases between them. This CDR3 contains 15 residues. Germline V lookup: CDR1 LNHDA, CDR2 SQIVND (reference sequence). Here the CDR3 reads CASSSRGSSGNTIYF. The CDR3 nucleotides are TGTGCCAGTAGCAGCAGGGGTAGCTCTGGAAACACCATATATTTT. The complete variable domain, with remaining parts taken from reference TRBV19 and TRBJ1-3, reads DGGITQSPKYLFRKEGQNVTLSCEQNLNHDAMYWYRQDPGQGLRLIYYSQIVNDFQKGDIAEGYSVSREKKESFPLTVTSAQKNPTAFYLCASSSRGSSGNTIYFGEGSWLTVV.